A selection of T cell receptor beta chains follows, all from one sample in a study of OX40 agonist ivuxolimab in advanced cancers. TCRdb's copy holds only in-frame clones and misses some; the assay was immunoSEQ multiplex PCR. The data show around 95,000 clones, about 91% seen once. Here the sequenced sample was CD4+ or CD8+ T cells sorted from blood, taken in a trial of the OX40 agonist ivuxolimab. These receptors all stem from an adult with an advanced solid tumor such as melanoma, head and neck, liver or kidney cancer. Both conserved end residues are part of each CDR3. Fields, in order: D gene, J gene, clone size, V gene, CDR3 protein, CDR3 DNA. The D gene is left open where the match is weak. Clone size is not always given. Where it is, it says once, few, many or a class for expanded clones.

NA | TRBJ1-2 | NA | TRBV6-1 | CASSAKGRTISLGDRGYTF | TGTGCCAGCAGTGCTAAGGGACGGACCATTTCTTTGGGGGATCGCGGCTACACCTTC
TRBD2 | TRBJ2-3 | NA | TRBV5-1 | CASSLVNSGSITDTQYF | TGCGCCAGCAGCTTGGTCAACAGCGGGAGTATCACAGATACGCAGTATTTT
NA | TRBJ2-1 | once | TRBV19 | CASRGVGSPYNEQFF | TGTGCCAGTAGGGGCGTGGGGTCGCCCTACAATGAGCAGTTCTTC
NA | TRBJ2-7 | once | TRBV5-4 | CASSQHMGSSYEQYF | TGTGCCAGCAGCCAGCACATGGGGAGTTCCTACGAGCAGTACTTC
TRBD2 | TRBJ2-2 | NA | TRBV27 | CASSWTSGNTGELFF | TGTGCCAGCAGTTGGACTAGCGGAAACACCGGGGAGCTGTTTTTT
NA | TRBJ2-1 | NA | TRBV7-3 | CASSVNPGRTSSYNEQFF | TGTGCCAGCAGCGTAAACCCCGGACGGACGAGCTCCTACAATGAGCAGTTCTTC
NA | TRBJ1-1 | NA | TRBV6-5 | CASNTIGGHTEAFF | TGTGCCAGCAACACCATTGGGGGGCACACTGAAGCTTTCTTT
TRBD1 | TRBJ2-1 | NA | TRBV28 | CASFGQGYNEQFF | TGTGCCAGCTTTGGACAGGGGTACAATGAGCAGTTCTTC
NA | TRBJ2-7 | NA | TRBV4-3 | CASSQEHPGSSYEQYF | TGCGCCAGCAGCCAAGAGCACCCGGGATCCTCCTACGAGCAGTACTTC
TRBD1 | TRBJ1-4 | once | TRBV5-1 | CASSLEGARNEKLFF | TGCGCCAGCAGCTTGGAGGGGGCAAGGAATGAAAAACTGTTTTTT
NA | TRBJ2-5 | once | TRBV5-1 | CASSQDSRETQYF | TGCGCCAGCAGCCAAGACAGTCGAGAGACCCAGTACTTC
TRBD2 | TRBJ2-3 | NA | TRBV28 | CASSSRLAGHGDTQYF | TGTGCCAGCAGTTCCAGACTAGCGGGACATGGAGATACGCAGTATTTT
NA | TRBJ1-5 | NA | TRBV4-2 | CASSQGRAYSGNQPQHF | TGTGCCAGCAGCCAAGGTCGTGCATACAGCGGCAATCAGCCCCAGCATTTT
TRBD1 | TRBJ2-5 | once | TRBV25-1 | CAAGGEYQETQYF | TGTGCCGCAGGGGGCGAGTACCAAGAGACCCAGTACTTC
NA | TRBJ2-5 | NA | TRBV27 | CASRESGTPTETQYF | TGTGCCAGCAGGGAATCCGGGACGCCCACAGAGACCCAGTACTTC
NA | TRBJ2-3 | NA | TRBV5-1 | CASSFRGNTADTQYF | TGCGCCAGCAGCTTTAGGGGGAACACCGCAGATACGCAGTATTTT
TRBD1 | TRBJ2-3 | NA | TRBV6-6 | CASSYRGPGTDTQYF | TGTGCCAGCAGTTACAGGGGGCCTGGCACAGATACGCAGTATTTT
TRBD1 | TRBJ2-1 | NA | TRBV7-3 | CASSLNRGSDEQFF | TGTGCCAGCAGCTTAAACAGGGGTTCCGATGAGCAGTTCTTC
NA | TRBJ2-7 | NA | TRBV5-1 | CASTLGQTTHDEQYF | TGCGCCAGCACGCTAGGACAGACGACACACGACGAGCAGTACTTC
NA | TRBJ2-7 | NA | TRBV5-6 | CASSFASTGWTQYF | TGTGCCAGCAGCTTTGCCAGTACAGGGTGGACGCAGTACTTC
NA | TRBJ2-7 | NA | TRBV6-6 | CASSYHLLGGYEQYF | TGTGCCAGCAGTTACCATTTACTGGGAGGCTACGAGCAGTACTTC
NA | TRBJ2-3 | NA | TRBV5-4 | CASSSLDRTDTQYF | TGTGCCAGCAGCTCTTTGGATCGCACAGATACGCAGTATTTT
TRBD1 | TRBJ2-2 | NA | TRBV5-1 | CASSLSGGNTGELFF | TGCGCCAGCAGCTTATCAGGGGGGAACACCGGGGAGCTGTTTTTT
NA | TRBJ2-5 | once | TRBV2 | CASSLTGETQYF | TGTGCCAGCAGCCTTACAGGGGAGACCCAGTACTTC
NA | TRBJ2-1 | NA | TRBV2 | CASSEETTGNEQFF | TGTGCCAGCAGTGAAGAGACTACCGGTAATGAGCAGTTCTTC
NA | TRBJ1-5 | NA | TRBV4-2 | CASSQDRASTYNQPQHF | TGTGCCAGCAGCCAAGATAGGGCTTCGACGTACAATCAGCCCCAGCATTTT
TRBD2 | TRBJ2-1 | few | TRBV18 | CASSPRTSGRGNEQFF | TGTGCCAGCTCACCACGGACTAGCGGGAGGGGTAATGAGCAGTTCTTC
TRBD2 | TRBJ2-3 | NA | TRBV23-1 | CASSHGLAGFTDTQYF | TGCGCCAGCAGTCACGGACTAGCGGGATTCACAGATACGCAGTATTTT
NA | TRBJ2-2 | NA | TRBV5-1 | CASSLVGAGELFF | TGCGCCAGCAGCTTGGTGGGGGCCGGGGAGCTGTTTTTT
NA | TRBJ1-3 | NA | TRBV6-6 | CASSYAGNTIYF | TGTGCCAGCAGTTACGCTGGAAACACCATATATTTT
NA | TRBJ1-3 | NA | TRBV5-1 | CASTKDLYSGNTIYF | TGCGCCAGCACTAAAGACCTCTACTCTGGAAACACCATATATTTT
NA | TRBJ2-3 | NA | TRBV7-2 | CASSFAVFTDTQYF | TGTGCCAGCAGCTTTGCGGTGTTTACAGATACGCAGTATTTT
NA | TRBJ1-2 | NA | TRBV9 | CASSSEWGGLNYGYTF | TGTGCCAGCAGCTCCGAGTGGGGGGGGCTTAACTATGGCTACACCTTC
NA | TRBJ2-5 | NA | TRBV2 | CASSEVYQETQYF | TGTGCCAGCTCTGAGGTGTACCAAGAGACCCAGTACTTC
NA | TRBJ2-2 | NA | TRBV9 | CASSVSGATNTGELFF | TGTGCCAGCAGCGTGTCGGGAGCAACTAACACCGGGGAGCTGTTTTTT
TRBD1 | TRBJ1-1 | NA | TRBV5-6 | CASSLTGSTEAFF | TGTGCCAGCAGCCTGACAGGGAGCACTGAAGCTTTCTTT
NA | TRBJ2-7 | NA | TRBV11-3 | CASSLVAERYEQYF | TGTGCCAGCAGCTTAGTAGCGGAGAGGTACGAGCAGTACTTC
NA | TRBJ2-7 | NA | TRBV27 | CASSYPGHLSYEQYF | TGTGCCAGCAGTTACCCGGGACATTTGTCCTACGAGCAGTACTTC
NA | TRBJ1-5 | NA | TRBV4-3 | CASSQGLRGAQPQHF | TGCGCCAGCAGCCAAGGTCTTCGAGGTGCCCAGCCCCAGCATTTT
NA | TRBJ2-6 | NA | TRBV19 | CASSSSFSGANVLTF | TGTGCCAGTAGTAGCAGTTTCTCTGGGGCCAACGTCCTGACTTTC
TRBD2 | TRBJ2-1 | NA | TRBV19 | CASSPSAKTSGAGYNEQFF | TGTGCCAGTAGTCCCTCGGCGAAGACTAGCGGGGCGGGATACAATGAGCAGTTCTTC
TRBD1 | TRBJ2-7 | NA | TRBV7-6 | CASSLQTGGPYEQYF | TGTGCCAGCAGCTTACAAACAGGGGGGCCCTACGAGCAGTACTTC
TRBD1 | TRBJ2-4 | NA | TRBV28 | CASSPLTGERNIQYF | TGTGCCAGCAGCCCTTTAACAGGGGAAAGGAACATTCAGTACTTC
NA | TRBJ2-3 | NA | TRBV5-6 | CASGGGTDTQYF | TGTGCCAGCGGTGGGGGCACAGATACGCAGTATTTT
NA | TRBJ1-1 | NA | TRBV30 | CAWSVAPRGGLTEAFF | TGTGCCTGGAGTGTAGCCCCGAGGGGGGGGCTGACTGAAGCTTTCTTT
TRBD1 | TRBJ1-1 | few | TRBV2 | CASYPTGVRNTEAFF | TGTGCCAGCTATCCGACAGGGGTGAGGAACACTGAAGCTTTCTTT
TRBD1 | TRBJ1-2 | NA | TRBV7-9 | CASSPPGQHGYTF | TGTGCCAGCAGCCCCCCGGGACAGCATGGCTACACCTTC
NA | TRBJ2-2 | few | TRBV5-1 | CASSRSGDTGELFF | TGCGCCAGCAGCCGGAGCGGTGACACCGGGGAGCTGTTTTTT
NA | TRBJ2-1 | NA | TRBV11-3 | CASGSIREGAYNEQFF | TGTGCCAGCGGCTCGATCAGAGAGGGAGCCTACAATGAGCAGTTCTTC
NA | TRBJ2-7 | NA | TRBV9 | CASSVDRNSTYEQYF | TGTGCCAGCAGCGTAGATAGAAACAGTACTTACGAGCAGTACTTC
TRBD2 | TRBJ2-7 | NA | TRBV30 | CAWAGTSGRTREQYF | TGTGCCTGGGCGGGGACTAGCGGGAGGACCCGCGAGCAGTACTTC
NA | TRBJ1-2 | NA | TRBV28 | CASSPGLHGYTF | TGTGCCAGCAGTCCCGGTCTGCACGGCTACACCTTC